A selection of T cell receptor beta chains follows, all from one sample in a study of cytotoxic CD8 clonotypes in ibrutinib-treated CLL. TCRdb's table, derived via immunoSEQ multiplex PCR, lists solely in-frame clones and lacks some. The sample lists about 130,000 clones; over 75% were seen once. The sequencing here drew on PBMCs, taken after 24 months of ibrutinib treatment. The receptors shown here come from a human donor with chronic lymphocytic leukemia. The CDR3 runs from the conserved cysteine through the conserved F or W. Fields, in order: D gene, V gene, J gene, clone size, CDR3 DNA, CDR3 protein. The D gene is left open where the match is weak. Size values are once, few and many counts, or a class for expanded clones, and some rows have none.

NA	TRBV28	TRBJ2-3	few	TGTGCCAGCAAAGTGGGGGGGGCCACAGATACGCAGTATTTT	CASKVGGATDTQYF
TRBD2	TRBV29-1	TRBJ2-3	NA	TGCAGCGCCTCTAGCGGGACCGCAGATACGCAGTATTTT	CSASSGTADTQYF
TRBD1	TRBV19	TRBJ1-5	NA	TGTGCCAGTAGAGGGGACAGAACTAGCAATCAGCCCCAGCATTTT	CASRGDRTSNQPQHF
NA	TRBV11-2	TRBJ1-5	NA	TGTGCCAGCAGCTTAGACCGCGGGTGGTATGGTGGCAATCAGCCCCAGCATTTT	CASSLDRGWYGGNQPQHF
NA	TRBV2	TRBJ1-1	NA	TGTGCCAGCAGTCCTGAATCCACCGTCACGGCTTTCTTT	CASSPESTVTAFF
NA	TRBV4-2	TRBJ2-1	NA	TGTGCCAGCAGCCAAGAGGCGGGCAGCTCCTACAATGAGCAGTTCTTC	CASSQEAGSSYNEQFF
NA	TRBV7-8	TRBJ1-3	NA	TGTGCCAGCAGACCCCAGGGATCAGGAAACACCATATATTTT	CASRPQGSGNTIYF
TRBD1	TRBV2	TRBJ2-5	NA	TGTGCCAGCAGTAAAGCCGGCACCGGACAGGCCCTACGGACCCAGTACTTC	CASSKAGTGQALRTQYF
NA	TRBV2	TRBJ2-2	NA	TGTGCCAGCAGTGACGGGAATACCTATCACGGGGAGCTGTTTTTT	CASSDGNTYHGELFF
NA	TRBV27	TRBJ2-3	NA	TGTGCCAGCAGTTTAGCGTCCCGTCTGTCCGGCACAGATACGCAGTATTTT	CASSLASRLSGTDTQYF
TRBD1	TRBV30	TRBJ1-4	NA	TGTGCCTGGAGTTCCGGACAGGGGTATGAAAAACTGTTTTTT	CAWSSGQGYEKLFF
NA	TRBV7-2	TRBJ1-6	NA	TGTGCCAGCAGCTTAGGGGCGACTAGCGGTTCACCCCTCCACTTT	CASSLGATSGSPLHF
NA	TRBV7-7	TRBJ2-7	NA	TGTGCCAGCTGGCCCCGGGGGTTTCGGGGCTCCTACGAGCAGTACTTC	CASWPRGFRGSYEQYF
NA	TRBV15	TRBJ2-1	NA	TGTGCCACCAGCAGGGATGTCGCGAGGCGGGTAAGCTCCTACAATGAGCAGTTCTTC	CATSRDVARRVSSYNEQFF
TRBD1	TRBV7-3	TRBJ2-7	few	TGTGCCAGCAGCTTAAGTGGGACAGGGTGGAACGAGCAGTACTTC	CASSLSGTGWNEQYF
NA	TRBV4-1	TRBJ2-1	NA	TGCGCCAGCAGCCAAGATGAAGGGAACAATGAGCAGTTCTTC	CASSQDEGNNEQFF
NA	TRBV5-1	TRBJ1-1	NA	TGCGCCAGCAGCCTGGGAAGTCCCAACACTGAAGCTTTCTTT	CASSLGSPNTEAFF
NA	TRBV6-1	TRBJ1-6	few	TGTGCCAGCTCTGGCGGGAGCCCAAACTCACCCCTCCACTTT	CASSGGSPNSPLHF
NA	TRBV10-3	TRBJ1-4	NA	TGTGCCATCAGTGAGGAGAAGCCCTTTGGGGAAAAACTGTTTTTT	CAISEEKPFGEKLFF
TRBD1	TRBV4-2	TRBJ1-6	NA	TGTGCCAGCAGCCAAGATGAGACAGGGAAGTGGGGACCCCTCCACTTT	CASSQDETGKWGPLHF
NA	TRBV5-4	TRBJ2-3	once	TGTGCCAGCAGCTTTGGGCTAGAGACGAATACGCAGTATTTT	CASSFGLETNTQYF
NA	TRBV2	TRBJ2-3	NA	TGTGCCAGCAGTGAAGCGCGACAGGTGACAGATACGCAGTATTTT	CASSEARQVTDTQYF
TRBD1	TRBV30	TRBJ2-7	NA	TGTGCCTGGAGTGGAGGCGGGACAGGGGAAGAGCAGTACTTC	CAWSGGGTGEEQYF
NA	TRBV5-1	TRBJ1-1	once	TGCGCCAGCAGCTTGGGGGGGCGGATGAACACTGAAGCTTTCTTT	CASSLGGRMNTEAFF
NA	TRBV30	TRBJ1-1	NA	TGTGCCTGGAGGGCCGGGGGCGCAATGCGGAACACTGAAGCTTTCTTT	CAWRAGGAMRNTEAFF
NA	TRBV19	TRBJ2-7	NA	TGTGCCAGTAGTATTAGGAGGAGTCCCCGATCGAACGAGCAGTACTTC	CASSIRRSPRSNEQYF
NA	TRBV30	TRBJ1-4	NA	TGTGCCTGGAAGGGGGGAGGCGAAAAACTGTTTTTT	CAWKGGGEKLFF
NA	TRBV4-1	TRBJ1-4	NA	TGCGCCAGCAGCCAAGAGGGACTAGAAAAACTGTTTTTT	CASSQEGLEKLFF